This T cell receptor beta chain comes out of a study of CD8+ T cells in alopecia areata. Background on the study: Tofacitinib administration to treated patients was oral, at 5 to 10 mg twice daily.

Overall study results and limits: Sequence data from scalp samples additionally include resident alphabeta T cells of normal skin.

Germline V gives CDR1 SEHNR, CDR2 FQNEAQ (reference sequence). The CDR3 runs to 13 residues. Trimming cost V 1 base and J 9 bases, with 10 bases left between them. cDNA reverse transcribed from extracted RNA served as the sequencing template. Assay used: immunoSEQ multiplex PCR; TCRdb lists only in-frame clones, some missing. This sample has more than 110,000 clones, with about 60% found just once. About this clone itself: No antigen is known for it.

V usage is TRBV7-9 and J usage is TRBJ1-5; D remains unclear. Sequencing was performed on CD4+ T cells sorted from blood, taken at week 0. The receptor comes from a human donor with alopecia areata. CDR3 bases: TGTGCCAGCAGCTTAGGAGCGCGGCGGCCCCAGCATTTT. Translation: CASSLGARRPQHF.